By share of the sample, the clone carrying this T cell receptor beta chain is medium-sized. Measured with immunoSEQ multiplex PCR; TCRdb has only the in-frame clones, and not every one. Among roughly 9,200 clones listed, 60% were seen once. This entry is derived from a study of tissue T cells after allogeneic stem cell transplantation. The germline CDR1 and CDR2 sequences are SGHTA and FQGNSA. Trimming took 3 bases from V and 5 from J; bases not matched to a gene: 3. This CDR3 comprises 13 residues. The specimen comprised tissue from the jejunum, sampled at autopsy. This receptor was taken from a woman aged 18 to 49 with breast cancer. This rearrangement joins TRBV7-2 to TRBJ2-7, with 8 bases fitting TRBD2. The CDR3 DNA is TGTGCCAGCAGCTTCGGGAGGGCCAACGAGCAGTACTTC. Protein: CASSFGRANEQYF. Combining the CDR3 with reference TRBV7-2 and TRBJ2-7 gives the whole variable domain GAGVSQSPSNKVTEKGKDVELRCDPISGHTALYWYRQSLGQGLEFLIYFQGNSAPDKSGLPSDRFSAERTGGSVSTLTIQRTQQEDSAVYLCASSFGRANEQYFGPGTRLTVT.